These T cell receptor beta chains were read from a single sample in a study of blood T cell repertoires in COVID-19. Sequencing used immunoSEQ multiplex PCR; TCRdb keeps in-frame clones, though not all of them. The top ten hold about 9.5% of the sample, which has hundreds of thousands of clones, approximately 83% seen once. The sequenced material came from peripheral blood. These TCRs come from a woman of 80 years or more with acute or convalescent COVID-19. Both conserved end residues are part of each CDR3. D genes are given only for firm matches. Size is omitted from some rows. Given values are once, few, many or a class for expanded clones.

j_call: TRBJ2-4
clone_size: NA
v_call: TRBV24-1
d_call: TRBD1
cdr3_nt: TGTGCCACCAGTGATCCCGGGACAGGGAAAAACATTCAGTACTTC
cdr3_aa: CATSDPGTGKNIQYF

j_call: TRBJ1-1
clone_size: NA
v_call: TRBV7-9
d_call: TRBD1
cdr3_nt: TGTGCCAGCAGCTTCCCGCTGGGGGGACAGGGGGCTTCGGAAGCTTTCTTT
cdr3_aa: CASSFPLGGQGASEAFF

j_call: TRBJ2-2
clone_size: NA
v_call: TRBV28
d_call: NA
cdr3_nt: TGTGCCAGCAGTACTAGCCCCGGGGAGCTGTTTTTT
cdr3_aa: CASSTSPGELFF

j_call: TRBJ2-2
clone_size: NA
v_call: TRBV7-8
d_call: TRBD1
cdr3_nt: TGTGCCAGCAGCTTAGCGGGTGGAGACAGGGGCTCCGGGGAGCTGTTTTTT
cdr3_aa: CASSLAGGDRGSGELFF

j_call: TRBJ2-1
clone_size: NA
v_call: TRBV24-1
d_call: TRBD2
cdr3_nt: TGTGCCACCAGTGATCCTAGCGGGGGGGCCCCCAATGAGCAGTTCTTC
cdr3_aa: CATSDPSGGAPNEQFF

j_call: TRBJ1-1
clone_size: NA
v_call: TRBV7-2
d_call: NA
cdr3_nt: TGTGCCAGCAGTATCGACAGGAGAAACACTGAAGCTTTCTTT
cdr3_aa: CASSIDRRNTEAFF

j_call: TRBJ2-3
clone_size: few
v_call: TRBV7-8
d_call: NA
cdr3_nt: TGTGCCAGCAGCTTGAATACCGGACAGCTTACAGATACGCAGTATTTT
cdr3_aa: CASSLNTGQLTDTQYF

j_call: TRBJ1-2
clone_size: few
v_call: TRBV12-1
d_call: NA
cdr3_nt: TGTGCCAGCAGCTCTGTGGGGGATTTCGAGGACAGGGCGTATGGCTACACCTTC
cdr3_aa: CASSSVGDFEDRAYGYTF

j_call: TRBJ1-2
clone_size: NA
v_call: TRBV5-6
d_call: TRBD1
cdr3_nt: TGTGCCAGCAGCCGTCCGGGACAGGGGGCCTATGGCTACACCTTC
cdr3_aa: CASSRPGQGAYGYTF

j_call: TRBJ1-2
clone_size: NA
v_call: TRBV5-1
d_call: NA
cdr3_nt: TGCGCCAGCAGCTTGGCTTTGCAGGCGAACTATGGCTACACCTTC
cdr3_aa: CASSLALQANYGYTF

j_call: TRBJ2-3
clone_size: NA
v_call: TRBV7-3
d_call: TRBD1
cdr3_nt: TGTGCCAGCAGCCCCGCCGGGACAGGGCGTGATACGCAGTATTTT
cdr3_aa: CASSPAGTGRDTQYF

j_call: TRBJ1-6
clone_size: NA
v_call: TRBV9
d_call: TRBD1
cdr3_nt: TGTGCCAGCAGCGTCGAGGGACAGACTAATTCACCCCTCCACTTT
cdr3_aa: CASSVEGQTNSPLHF